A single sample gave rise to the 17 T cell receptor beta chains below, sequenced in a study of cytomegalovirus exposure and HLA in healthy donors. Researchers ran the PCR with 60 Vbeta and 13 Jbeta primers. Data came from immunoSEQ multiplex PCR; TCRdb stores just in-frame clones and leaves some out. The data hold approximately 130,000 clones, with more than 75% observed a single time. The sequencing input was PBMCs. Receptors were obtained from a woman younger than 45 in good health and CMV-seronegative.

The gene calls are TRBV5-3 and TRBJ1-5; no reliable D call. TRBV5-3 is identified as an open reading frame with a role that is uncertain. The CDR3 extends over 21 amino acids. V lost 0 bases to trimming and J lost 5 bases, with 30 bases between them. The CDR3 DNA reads TGTGCCAGAAGCTTGGAGCTTGCGGCGGGTCTTTGGTCTGGTCCCGATCAGCCCCAGCATTTT. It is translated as CARSLELAAGLWSGPDQPQHF.

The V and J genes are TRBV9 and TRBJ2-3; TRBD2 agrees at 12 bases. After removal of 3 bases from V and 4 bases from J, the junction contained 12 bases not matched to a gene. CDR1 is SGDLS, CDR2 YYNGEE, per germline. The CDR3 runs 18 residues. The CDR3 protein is CASSGALTSGSTPDTQYF. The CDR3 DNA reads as TGTGCCAGCAGCGGGGCCCTGACTAGCGGGAGTACGCCAGATACGCAGTATTTT.

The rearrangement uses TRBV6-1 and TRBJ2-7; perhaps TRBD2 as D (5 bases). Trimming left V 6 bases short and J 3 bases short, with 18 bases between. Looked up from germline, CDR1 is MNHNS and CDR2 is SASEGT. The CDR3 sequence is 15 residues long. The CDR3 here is CASSDSWGANYEQYF. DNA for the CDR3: TGTGCCAGCAGCGACTCCTGGGGAGCCAACTACGAGCAGTACTTC.

The CDR3 DNA is TGCAGCGTTGGTAAGACTAACTACGAGCAGTACTTC. This codes for CSVGKTNYEQYF. The gene calls are TRBV29-1 and TRBJ2-5; weak D call: TRBD2 (5 bases). The J call is in doubt because the DNA end fits TRBJ2-7 better. This CDR3 spans 12 amino acids. The V gene's germline CDR1 is SQVTM and CDR2 ANQGSEA.

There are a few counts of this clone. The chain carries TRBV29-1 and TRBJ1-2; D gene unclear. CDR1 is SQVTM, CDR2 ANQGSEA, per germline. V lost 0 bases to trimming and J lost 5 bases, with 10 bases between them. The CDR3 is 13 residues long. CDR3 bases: TGCAGCGTTGAAGATCCACAAAGATATGGCTACACCTTC. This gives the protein CSVEDPQRYGYTF. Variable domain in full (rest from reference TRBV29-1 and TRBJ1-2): SAVISQKPSRDICQRGTSLTIQCQVDSQVTMMFWYRQQPGQSLTLIATANQGSEATYESGFVIDKFPISRPNLTFSTLTVSNMSPEDSSIYLCSVEDPQRYGYTFGSGTRLTVV.

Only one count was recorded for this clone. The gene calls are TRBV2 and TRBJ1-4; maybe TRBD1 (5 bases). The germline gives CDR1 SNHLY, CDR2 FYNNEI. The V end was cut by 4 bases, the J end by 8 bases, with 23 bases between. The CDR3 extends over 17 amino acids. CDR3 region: CASSGGLRSFGGEKLFF. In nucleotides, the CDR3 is TGTGCCAGCAGTGGGGGTTTGAGAAGCTTCGGGGGAGAAAAACTGTTTTTT.

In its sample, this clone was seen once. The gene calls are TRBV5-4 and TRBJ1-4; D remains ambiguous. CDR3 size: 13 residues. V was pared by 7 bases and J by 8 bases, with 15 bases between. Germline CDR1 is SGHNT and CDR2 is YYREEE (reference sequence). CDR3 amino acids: CASSQVFGEKLFF. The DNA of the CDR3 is TGTGCCAGCTCCCAAGTATTTGGCGAAAAACTGTTTTTT.

The CDR3 loop reads CASSSGLAGGIEETQYF. DNA for the CDR3: TGTGCCAGCAGCTCCGGACTAGCGGGGGGGATTGAAGAGACCCAGTACTTC. The gene calls are TRBV7-8 and TRBJ2-5; the match to TRBD2 covers 15 bases. Germline loops: CDR1 SGHVS, CDR2 FQNEAQ. The V gene end was trimmed by 4 bases and the J gene end by 3 bases; junction bases not matched to a gene: 6. CDR3 size: 17 residues.

The chain's CDR3 is CASTTVTNEKLFF. The CDR3 DNA reads TGTGCCAGCACGACAGTAACTAATGAAAAACTGTTTTTT. The J gene is TRBJ1-4, the V gene TRBV28; tentatively, D is TRBD1 (5 bases). In germline, CDR1 is MDHEN, CDR2 SYDVKM. This CDR3 has 13 amino acids. V lost 7 bases, J lost 1 base, and 7 bases lay in between.

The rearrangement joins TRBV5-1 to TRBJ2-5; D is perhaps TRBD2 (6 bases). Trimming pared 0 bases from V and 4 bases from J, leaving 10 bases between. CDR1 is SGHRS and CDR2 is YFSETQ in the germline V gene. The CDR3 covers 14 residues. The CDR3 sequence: CASSLGGGTETQYF. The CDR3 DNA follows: TGCGCCAGCAGCTTGGGGGGAGGCACAGAGACCCAGTACTTC.

CDR3 sequence (DNA): TGTGCCAGCAGTTCAGGATCCCCTGAAGCTTTCTTT. Its protein is CASSSGSPEAFF. The chain has TRBV25-1 and TRBJ1-1; D is unresolved. Germline loops: CDR1 MGHDK, CDR2 SYGVNS. This CDR3 contains 12 residues. Deletions cut 5 bases from V and 6 bases from J, with 10 bases between.

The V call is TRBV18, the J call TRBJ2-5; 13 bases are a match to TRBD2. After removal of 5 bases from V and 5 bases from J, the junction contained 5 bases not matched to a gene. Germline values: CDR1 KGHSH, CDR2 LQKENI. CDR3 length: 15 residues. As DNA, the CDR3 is TGTGCCAGCTCAGGACTAGCGGGAGTCGGGGAGACCCAGTACTTC. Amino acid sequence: CASSGLAGVGETQYF.

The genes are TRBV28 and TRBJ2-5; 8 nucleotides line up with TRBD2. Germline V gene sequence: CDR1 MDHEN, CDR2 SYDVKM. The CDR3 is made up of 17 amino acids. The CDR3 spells CATSPRGGTVSQETQYF. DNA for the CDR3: TGTGCGACCAGTCCCCGGGGGGGGACGGTGAGTCAAGAGACCCAGTACTTC.

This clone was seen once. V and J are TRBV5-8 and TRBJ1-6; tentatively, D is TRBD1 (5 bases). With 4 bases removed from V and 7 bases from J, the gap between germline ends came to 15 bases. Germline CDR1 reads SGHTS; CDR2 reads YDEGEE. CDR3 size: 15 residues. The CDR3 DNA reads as TGTGCCAGCAGCCCCTGGAGGGGTCTAAATTCACCCCTCCACTTT. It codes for CASSPWRGLNSPLHF.

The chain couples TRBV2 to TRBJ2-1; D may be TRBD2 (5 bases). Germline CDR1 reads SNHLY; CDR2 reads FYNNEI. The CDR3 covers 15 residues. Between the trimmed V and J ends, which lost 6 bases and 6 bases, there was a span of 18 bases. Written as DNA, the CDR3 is TGTGCCAGCAGATACTCGACTACGAGTTCCAATGAGCAGTTCTTC. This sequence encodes CASRYSTTSSNEQFF.

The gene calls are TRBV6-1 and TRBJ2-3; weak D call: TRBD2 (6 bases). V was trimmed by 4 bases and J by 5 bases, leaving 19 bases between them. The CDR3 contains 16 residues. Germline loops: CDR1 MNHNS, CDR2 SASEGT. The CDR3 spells CASSGPPGGRRDTQYF. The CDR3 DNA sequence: TGTGCCAGCAGTGGGCCCCCTGGGGGGAGAAGAGATACGCAGTATTTT.

CDR3 amino acids: CASSPRTQNEQFF. DNA of the CDR3: TGTGCCAGCTCACCAAGGACTCAAAATGAGCAGTTCTTC. The V gene is TRBV18, the J gene TRBJ2-1; D is possibly TRBD2 (5 bases). This CDR3 is 13 amino acids long. Germline CDR1 and CDR2: KGHSH and LQKENI. V shed 2 bases and J shed 7 bases, with 9 bases lying between them.